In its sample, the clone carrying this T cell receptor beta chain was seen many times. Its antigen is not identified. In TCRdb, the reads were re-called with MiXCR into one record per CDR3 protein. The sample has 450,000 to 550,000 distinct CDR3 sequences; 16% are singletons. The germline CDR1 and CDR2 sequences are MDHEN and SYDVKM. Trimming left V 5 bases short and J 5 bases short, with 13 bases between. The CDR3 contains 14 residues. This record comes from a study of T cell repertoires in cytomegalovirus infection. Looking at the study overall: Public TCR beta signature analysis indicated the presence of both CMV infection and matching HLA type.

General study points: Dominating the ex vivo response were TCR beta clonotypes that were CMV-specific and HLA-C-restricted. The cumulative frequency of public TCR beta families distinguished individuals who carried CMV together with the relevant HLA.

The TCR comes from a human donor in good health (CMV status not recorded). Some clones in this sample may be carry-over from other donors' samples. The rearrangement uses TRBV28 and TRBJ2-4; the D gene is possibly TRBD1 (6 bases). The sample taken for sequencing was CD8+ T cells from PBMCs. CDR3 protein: CASSSRNRENIQYF. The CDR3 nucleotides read TGTGCCAGCAGTAGCCGGAACAGGGAAAACATTCAGTACTTC.